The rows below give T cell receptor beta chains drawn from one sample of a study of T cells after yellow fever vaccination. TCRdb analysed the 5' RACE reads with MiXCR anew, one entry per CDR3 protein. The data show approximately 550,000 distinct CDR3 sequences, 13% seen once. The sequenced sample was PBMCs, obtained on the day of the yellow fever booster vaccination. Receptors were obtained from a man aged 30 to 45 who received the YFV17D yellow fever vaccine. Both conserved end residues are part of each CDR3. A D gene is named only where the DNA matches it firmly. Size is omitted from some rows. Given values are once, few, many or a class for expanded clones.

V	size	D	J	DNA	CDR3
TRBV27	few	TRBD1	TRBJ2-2	TGTGCCAGCAGCTCGGACAGGGGGCGATTTTCCGGGGAGCTGTTTTTT	CASSSDRGRFSGELFF
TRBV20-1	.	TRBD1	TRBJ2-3	TGCAGTGCTAGAGCACAGGGGCCAGATACGCAGTATTTT	CSARAQGPDTQYF
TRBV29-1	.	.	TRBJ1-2	TGCAGCGTTAGGACGTACTATGGCTACACCTTC	CSVRTYYGYTF
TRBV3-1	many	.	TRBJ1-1	TGTGCCAGCAGCCCGCCTTCCACTGAAGCTTTCTTT	CASSPPSTEAFF
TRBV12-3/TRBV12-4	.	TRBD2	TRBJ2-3	TGTGCCAGCAGAGGCGGGACTAGCGGGGGGGATACGCAGTATTTT	CASRGGTSGGDTQYF
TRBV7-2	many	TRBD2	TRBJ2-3	TGTGCCAGCAGCTTAGAGGTCACTAGCGGGAGTCTAGGGCAGTATTTT	CASSLEVTSGSLGQYF
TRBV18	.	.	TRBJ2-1	TGTGCCAGCTCAGCTGTGAGGGGAGCAGCGGATGAGCAGTTCTTC	CASSAVRGAADEQFF
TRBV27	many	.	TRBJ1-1	TGTGCCAGCAGTTCTGCAGTGAACACTGAAGCTTTCTTT	CASSSAVNTEAFF
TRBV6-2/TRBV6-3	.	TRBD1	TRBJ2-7	TGTGCCAGCAGGCTAGCCGGGACAGACTACGAGCAGTACTTC	CASRLAGTDYEQYF
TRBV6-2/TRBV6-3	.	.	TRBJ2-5	TGTGCCAGCGGTTCCTCGGGCTACGGGGCCCAGTACTTC	CASGSSGYGAQYF
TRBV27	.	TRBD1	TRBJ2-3	TGTGCCAGCAGTTCACAGGGGATAAGCGATACGCAGTATTTT	CASSSQGISDTQYF
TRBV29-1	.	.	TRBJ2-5	TGCAGCGGCCGAAACGGGGGGACACAAGAGACCCAGTACTTC	CSGRNGGTQETQYF
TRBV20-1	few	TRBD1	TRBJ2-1	TGCAGTACCGCGACAGGGAGCAATGAGCAGTTCTTC	CSTATGSNEQFF
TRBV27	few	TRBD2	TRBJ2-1	TGTGCCAGCAGCGGGACTAGCGGGAGTCCAGGGCAGTTCTTC	CASSGTSGSPGQFF
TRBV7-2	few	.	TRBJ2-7	TGTGCCAGCAGCTTAAACGGGTTTCCTACCTACGAGCAGTACTTC	CASSLNGFPTYEQYF